This paragraph covers one TCR beta chain sequence. Its antigen is as yet unknown. This entry is derived from a study of cytomegalovirus exposure and HLA in healthy donors. Study-wide results and caveats: Most TCR sequences showed up rarely, but some public TCRs showed up in many donors.

PCR amplification relied on 60 Vbeta primers (plus 13 Jbeta primers). Clones were sequenced by immunoSEQ multiplex PCR, and TCRdb holds only the in-frame ones, with some missing. The sample has about 200,000 clones, around 80% seen once; the top ten hold approximately 2.9%. CDR3 length: 11 amino acids. From germline, CDR1 is DFQATT and CDR2 SNEGSKA (reference sequence). The ends were cut back, 6 bases at V and 10 bases at J, with 15 bases in the middle. This receptor was obtained from a man in his thirties or forties in good health and CMV-seronegative. V usage is TRBV20-1 and J usage is TRBJ1-2; D is unclear. The sample consisted of PBMCs. The CDR3 nucleotides are TGCAGTGCATTGAGGATCGATCACTACACCTTC. This gives the protein CSALRIDHYTF.